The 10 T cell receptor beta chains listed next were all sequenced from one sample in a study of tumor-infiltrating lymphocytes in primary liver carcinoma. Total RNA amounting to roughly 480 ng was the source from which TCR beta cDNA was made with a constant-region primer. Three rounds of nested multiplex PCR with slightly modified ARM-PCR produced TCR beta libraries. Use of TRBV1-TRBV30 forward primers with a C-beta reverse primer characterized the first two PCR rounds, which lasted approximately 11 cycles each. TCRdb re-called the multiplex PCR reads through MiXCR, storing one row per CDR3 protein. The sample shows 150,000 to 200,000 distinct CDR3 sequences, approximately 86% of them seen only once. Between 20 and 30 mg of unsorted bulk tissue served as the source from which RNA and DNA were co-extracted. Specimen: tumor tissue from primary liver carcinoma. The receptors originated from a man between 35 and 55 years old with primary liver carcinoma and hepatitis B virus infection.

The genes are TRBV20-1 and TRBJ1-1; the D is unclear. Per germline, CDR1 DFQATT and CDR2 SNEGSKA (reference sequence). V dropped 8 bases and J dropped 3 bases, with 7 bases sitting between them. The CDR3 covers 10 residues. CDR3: CSTTHTEAFF. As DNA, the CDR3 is TGCAGTACGACCCACACTGAAGCTTTCTTT.

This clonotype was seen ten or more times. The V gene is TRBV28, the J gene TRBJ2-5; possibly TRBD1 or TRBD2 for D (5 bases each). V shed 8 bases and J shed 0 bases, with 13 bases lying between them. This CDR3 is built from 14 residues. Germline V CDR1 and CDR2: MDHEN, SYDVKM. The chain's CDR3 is CASFAEGNQETQYF. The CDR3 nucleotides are TGTGCCAGCTTCGCCGAGGGGAACCAAGAGACCCAGTACTTC. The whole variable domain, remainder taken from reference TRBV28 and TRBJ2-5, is DVKVTQSSRYLVKRTGEKVFLECVQDMDHENMFWYRQDPGLGLRLIYFSYDVKMKEKGDIPEGYSVSREKKERFSLILESASTNQTSMYLCASFAEGNQETQYFGPGTRLLVL.

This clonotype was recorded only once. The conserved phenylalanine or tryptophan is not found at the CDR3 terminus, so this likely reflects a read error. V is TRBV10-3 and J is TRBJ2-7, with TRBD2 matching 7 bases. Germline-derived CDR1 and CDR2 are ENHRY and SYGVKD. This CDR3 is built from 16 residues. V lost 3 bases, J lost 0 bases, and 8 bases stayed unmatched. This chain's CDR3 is CAISDSSGGSSYEQYL. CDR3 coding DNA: TGTGCCATCAGTGACTCGTCCGGCGGGAGCTCCTACGAGCAGTACTTA.

This CDR3 is CASTWGTVNTEAFF. As DNA, the CDR3 is TGTGCCAGCACTTGGGGGACAGTGAACACTGAAGCTTTCTTT. The V and J genes are TRBV11-2 and TRBJ1-1, with 7 bases fitting TRBD1. V trimming: 7 bases; J trimming: 0 bases; junction bases outside the gene matches: 5. Germline V CDR1 and CDR2: SGHAT, FQNNGV. The CDR3 has 14 residues.

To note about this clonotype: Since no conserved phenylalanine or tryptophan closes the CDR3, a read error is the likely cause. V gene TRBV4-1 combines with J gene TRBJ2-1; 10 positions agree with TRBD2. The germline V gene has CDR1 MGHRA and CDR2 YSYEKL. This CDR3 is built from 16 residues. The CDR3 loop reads CVSSQLGTSEYNEQFL. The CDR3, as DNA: TGCGTCAGCAGTCAACTCGGGACTAGCGAATACAATGAGCAGTTCTTA.

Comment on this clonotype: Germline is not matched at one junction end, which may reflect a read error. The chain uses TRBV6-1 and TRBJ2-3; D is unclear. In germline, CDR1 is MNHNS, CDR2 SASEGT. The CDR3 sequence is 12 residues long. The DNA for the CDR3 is TGTGCCAGCAGTGATTGGGCAGATACGCGGTATTTC. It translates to CASSDWADTRYF.

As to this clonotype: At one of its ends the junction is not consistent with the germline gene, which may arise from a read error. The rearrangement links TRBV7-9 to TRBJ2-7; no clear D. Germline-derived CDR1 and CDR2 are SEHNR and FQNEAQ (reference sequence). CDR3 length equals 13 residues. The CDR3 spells CDSSLGSSYEHYF. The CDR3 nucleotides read TGTGACAGCAGCTTAGGCAGCTCCTACGAGCACTACTTC.

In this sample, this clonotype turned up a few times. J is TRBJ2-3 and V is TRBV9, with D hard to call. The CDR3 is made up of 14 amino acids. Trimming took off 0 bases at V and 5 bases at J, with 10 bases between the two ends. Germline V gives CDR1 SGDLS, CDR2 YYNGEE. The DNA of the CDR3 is TGTGCCAGCAGCGTAGGAGACTTACAAGATACGCAGTATTTT. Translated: CASSVGDLQDTQYF.

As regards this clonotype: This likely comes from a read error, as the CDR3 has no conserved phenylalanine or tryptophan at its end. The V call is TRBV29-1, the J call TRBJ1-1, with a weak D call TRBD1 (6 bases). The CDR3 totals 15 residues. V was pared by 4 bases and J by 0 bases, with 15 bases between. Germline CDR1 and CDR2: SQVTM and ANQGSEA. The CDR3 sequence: CSVVGGWGMNTEAFI. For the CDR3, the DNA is TGCAGCGTTGTCGGGGGCTGGGGCATGAACACTGAAGCTTTCATT.

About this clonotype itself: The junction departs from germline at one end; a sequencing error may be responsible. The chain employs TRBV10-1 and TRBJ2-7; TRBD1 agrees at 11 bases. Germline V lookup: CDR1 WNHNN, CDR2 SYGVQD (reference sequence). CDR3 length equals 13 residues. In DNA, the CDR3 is TGCGCTAGCAGTAGGGACAGGGGGTTCGAGCAGTACTTC. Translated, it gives CASSRDRGFEQYF.